A single sample is the source of the 2 T cell receptor beta chains below, sequenced in a study of blood T cell repertoires in COVID-19. Clones were sequenced by immunoSEQ multiplex PCR, and TCRdb holds only the in-frame ones, with some missing. Counted here are some 250,000 clones, around 90% occurring once; the ten biggest clones make up 5.5% to 9%. The sample consisted of peripheral blood. These receptors were obtained from a woman between 65 and 79 years old with active or convalescent COVID-19.

The V and J genes are TRBV7-7 and TRBJ1-1; 8 nucleotides match TRBD1. V gave up 8 bases and J gave up 0 bases; unmatched junction bases: 5. Germline-derived CDR1 and CDR2 are SSHAT and FNYEAQ (reference sequence). There are 14 residues in the CDR3. CDR3 coding DNA: TGTGCCAGCCCTGAGGACAGGGTGAACACTGAAGCTTTCTTT. Residues: CASPEDRVNTEAFF.

V usage is TRBV3-1 (or the pseudogene TRBV3-2) and J usage is TRBJ1-2; tentative D call: TRBD1 (6 bases). The germline gives CDR1 LGHDT, CDR2 YNNKEL (reference sequence). The CDR3 consists of 19 residues. Trimming removed 1 base at V and 5 bases at J, with 26 bases between. CDR3 sequence reads: CASSQVYPRGGRLWYGYTF. The CDR3 coding sequence is TGTGCCAGCAGCCAAGTATACCCCCGGGGGGGGCGACTATGGTATGGCTACACCTTC.